Below are 28 T cell receptor beta chains sequenced from a single sample in a study of early stage breast cancer tumors. Method: immunoSEQ multiplex PCR; TCRdb's copy keeps in-frame clones and lacks some. The table includes around 51,000 clones, around four fifths detected once. What was sequenced was blood. All receptors derive from a person in their 40s with breast cancer.

The V and J genes are TRBV29-1 and TRBJ1-4; the D gene is possibly TRBD1 (5 bases). The germline CDR1 and CDR2 sequences are SQVTM and ANQGSEA. V lost 4 bases and J lost 0, with 15 bases in between. The CDR3 contains 16 residues. For the CDR3, the DNA is TGCAGCGTTGTATCAGGCCTAGGGGCAACTAATGAAAAACTGTTTTTT. This translates into CSVVSGLGATNEKLFF.

This chain connects TRBV6-1 to TRBJ1-1; D gene unclear. Germline CDR1 MNHNS, CDR2 SASEGT. The CDR3 contains 14 residues. The V end lost 5 bases, the J end lost 1 base, and 11 bases lay between the germline ends. The CDR3 DNA reads as TGTGCCAGCAGTTGGCACCGGGAGAACACTGAAGCTTTCTTT. It yields the protein CASSWHRENTEAFF.

The chain combines TRBV5-1 with TRBJ2-1; TRBD2 aligns across 8 bases. The germline CDR1 and CDR2 sequences are SGHRS and YFSETQ. The CDR3 length is 14 residues. V shed 6 bases and J 4 bases; nucleotides not matched to a gene: 6. The CDR3 spells CASNGVAGYNEQFF. The CDR3 region has the DNA TGCGCCAGCAATGGGGTAGCGGGATACAATGAGCAGTTCTTC.

The CDR3 nucleotides are TGTGCCAGCTCACTGGGACTAGCCCGCACAGATACGCAGTATTTT. It encodes CASSLGLARTDTQYF. This chain connects TRBV18 to TRBJ2-3, with 9 bases identical to TRBD2. The CDR3 covers 15 residues. Looked up from germline, CDR1 is KGHSH and CDR2 is LQKENI. V trimming: 4 bases; J trimming: 1 base; junction bases outside the gene matches: 3. Filled out from reference TRBV18 and TRBJ2-3, the complete variable domain reads NAGVMQNPRHLVRRRGQEARLRCSPMKGHSHVYWYRQLPEEGLKFMVYLQKENIIDESGMPKERFSAEFPKEGPSILRIQQVVRGDSAAYFCASSLGLARTDTQYFGPGTRLTVL.

This clone appeared once. The V call is TRBV7-2, the J call TRBJ2-5; no clear D. V lost 1 base to trimming and J lost 4 bases, with 7 bases between them. The CDR3 has 13 residues. Germline V lookup: CDR1 SGHTA, CDR2 FQGNSA. CDR3 amino acids: CASSLGAGETQYF. CDR3 DNA: TGTGCCAGCAGCTTAGGCGCAGGAGAGACCCAGTACTTC.

The CDR3 nucleotides are TGCGCCAGCAGCCTCCGGGGCTTCGACTATGAAAAACTGTTTTTT. This encodes CASSLRGFDYEKLFF. The rearrangement links TRBV4-1 to TRBJ1-4, with D maybe TRBD1 (5 bases). Trimming stripped 4 bases from V and 6 bases from J, with 15 bases between. The CDR3 is 15 amino acids. The germline CDR1 and CDR2 sequences are MGHRA and YSYEKL.

The genes are TRBV6-1 and TRBJ2-5; 8 nucleotides line up with TRBD2. The V and J ends lost 9 bases and 4 bases, in that order; junction bases with no gene match: 4. CDR1 and CDR2 from the germline V gene are MNHNS and SASEGT. The CDR3 has 12 amino acids. In nucleotides, the CDR3 is TGTGCCAGTAGACGGGAGGGAGAGACCCAGTACTTC. It translates to CASRREGETQYF.

The rearrangement uses TRBV5-6 and TRBJ2-1; D is uncertain. The CDR3 is made up of 15 amino acids. Trimming took off 1 base at V and 3 bases at J, with 11 bases between the two ends. Per germline, CDR1 SGHDT and CDR2 YYEEEE. In DNA form, the CDR3 reads TGTGCCAGCAGCTTGAGGCAGCTCGTCTACAATGAGCAGTTCTTC. Translation: CASSLRQLVYNEQFF.

This chain links TRBV9 with TRBJ1-3; 8 nucleotides match TRBD1. The length of the CDR3 is 14 residues. CDR1 is SGDLS and CDR2 is YYNGEE in the germline V gene. The ends lost 4 bases at V and 4 bases at J; junction bases unmatched: 4. Written as DNA, the CDR3 is TGTGCCAGCAGCCCACAGGGGGGAGGAAACACCATATATTTT. This translates into CASSPQGGGNTIYF.

This clone was detected only a few times. The rearrangement uses TRBV27 and TRBJ1-1; tentative D call: TRBD1 (5 bases). V lost 6 bases and J 6 bases, leaving 11 bases between the germline ends. This CDR3 is 12 amino acids long. Germline V lookup: CDR1 MNHEY, CDR2 SMNVEV (reference sequence). The CDR3 spells CASRNTGAEAFF. CDR3 sequence (DNA): TGTGCCAGCAGGAATACGGGGGCTGAAGCTTTCTTT.

This clone was found once. The gene calls are TRBV11-2 and TRBJ2-1; 7 bases agree with TRBD1. Germline V gene data show CDR1 as SGHAT and CDR2 as FQNNGV. Trimming removed 0 bases from V and 2 bases from J; junction bases left unmatched: 7. This CDR3 is built from 17 residues. In nucleotides, the CDR3 is TGTGCCAGCAGCTTAGAAGACAGGGATCCCGCCTACAATGAGCAGTTCTTC. Translation gives CASSLEDRDPAYNEQFF.

This clone was observed a handful of times. The V and J genes are TRBV6-1 and TRBJ1-2; D unresolved. V lost 3 bases and J lost 8, with 10 bases in between. In germline, CDR1 is MNHNS, CDR2 SASEGT. The CDR3 is 12 amino acids. The CDR3 is CASSETREGYTF. CDR3 in DNA: TGTGCCAGCAGTGAGACTAGGGAGGGCTACACCTTC.

In its sample, this clone was seen a few times. The V and J genes are TRBV5-5 and TRBJ2-7; D might be TRBD1 (5 bases). The CDR3 has 13 amino acids. Trimming stripped 1 base from V and 3 bases from J, with 8 bases between. The germline CDR1 and CDR2 sequences are SGHKS and YYEKEE (reference sequence). CDR3 amino acids: CASSLRQGYEQYF. In nucleotides, the CDR3 is TGTGCCAGCAGCTTGAGGCAGGGCTACGAGCAGTACTTC.

The J gene is TRBJ2-7, the V gene TRBV7-8, with TRBD2 matching 12 bases. The CDR3 is 15 residues long. The V gene end was trimmed by 2 bases and the J gene end by 3 bases; junction bases not matched to a gene: 2. Germline CDR1 is SGHVS and CDR2 is FQNEAQ. CDR3 loop: CASSLLTSGSYEQYF. DNA of the CDR3: TGTGCCAGCAGCTTACTGACTAGCGGGAGCTACGAGCAGTACTTC.

The chain links TRBV6-1 to TRBJ1-1; no clear D. V dropped 4 bases and J dropped 2 bases, with 14 bases sitting between them. This CDR3 is 15 amino acids long. The V gene's germline CDR1 is MNHNS and CDR2 SASEGT. The CDR3 protein is CASSGIGGSNTEAFF. The CDR3 nucleotides read TGTGCCAGCAGTGGGATAGGAGGGTCTAACACTGAAGCTTTCTTT.

The chain joins TRBV11-2 to TRBJ2-2; 13 bases are a match to TRBD2. V was pared by 3 bases and J by 7 bases, with 11 bases of the junction left unmatched. Germline CDR1 reads SGHAT; CDR2 reads FQNNGV. The CDR3 extends over 18 amino acids. CDR3 loop: CASSLGGLAGVFGGELFF. The CDR3 DNA sequence: TGTGCCAGCAGCTTGGGAGGACTAGCGGGAGTTTTCGGCGGGGAGCTGTTTTTT.

The V call is TRBV7-2, the J call TRBJ2-2; D is perhaps TRBD1 (5 bases). The CDR3 length is 13 residues. Per the germline V gene, CDR1 is SGHTA and CDR2 is FQGNSA. V was trimmed by 4 bases and J by 6 bases, leaving 9 bases between them. CDR3 DNA: TGTGCCAGCAGCTCTCAGGGTTCCGGGGAGCTGTTTTTT. This translates into CASSSQGSGELFF.

This chain links TRBV11-3 with TRBJ2-7, with D perhaps TRBD1 (6 bases). This CDR3 has 12 residues. The ends were cut back, 4 bases at V and 5 bases at J, with 9 bases in the middle. Germline assignment: CDR1 SGHNT and CDR2 YENEEA. The CDR3 spells CASSYRVHEQYF. In nucleotides, the CDR3 is TGTGCCAGCAGCTACAGGGTCCACGAGCAGTACTTC.

The V gene is TRBV7-8, the J gene TRBJ2-7; D may be TRBD2 (5 bases). V gave up 2 bases and J gave up 6 bases, with 14 bases separating them. The CDR3 covers 14 residues. Germline-derived CDR1 and CDR2 are SGHVS and FQNEAQ. The CDR3 DNA is TGTGCCAGCAGCTTATTAGGTCTAGCTCGCGAGCAGTACTTC. It yields the protein CASSLLGLAREQYF.

V and J are TRBV27 and TRBJ2-7; no firm D call. V lost 7 bases and J 0 bases, leaving 13 bases between the germline ends. This CDR3 comprises 14 residues. CDR1 MNHEY and CDR2 SMNVEV come from the germline V gene (reference sequence). The CDR3 region is CASTTRAGSYEQYF. The CDR3 DNA follows: TGTGCCAGCACCACCCGAGCCGGCTCCTACGAGCAGTACTTC.

The sample holds one count of this clone. The chain has TRBV27 and TRBJ1-4, with D perhaps matching TRBD1 (5 bases). Germline V gene data show CDR1 as MNHEY and CDR2 as SMNVEV (reference sequence). CDR3 length: 13 residues. V lost 3 bases to trimming and J lost 6 bases, with 8 bases between them. The CDR3 bases are TGTGCCAGCAGTTTGGGCAGGGATGAAAAACTGTTTTTT. Amino acids: CASSLGRDEKLFF.

This clone was seen a single time. The chain uses TRBV11-2 and TRBJ2-7; TRBD1 might be the D (5 bases). Germline V lookup: CDR1 SGHAT, CDR2 FQNNGV. CDR3 size: 13 residues. Trimming left V 5 bases short and J 2 bases short, with 10 bases between. CDR3 loop: CASSQGYTYEQYF. DNA of the CDR3: TGTGCCAGCAGCCAGGGCTATACCTACGAGCAGTACTTC.

CDR3 protein: CAWSTGEEQYF. The CDR3 DNA follows: TGTGCCTGGAGTACAGGGGAGGAGCAGTACTTC. V is TRBV30 and J is TRBJ2-7; 7 bases match TRBD1. The germline V gene encodes CDR1 GTSNPN and CDR2 SVGIG (reference sequence). The CDR3 loop spans 11 amino acids. V was clipped by 2 bases and J by 7 bases; unmatched bases: 2.

The J gene is TRBJ2-7, the V gene TRBV19, with 9 bases fitting TRBD1. The CDR3 runs 15 residues. In germline, CDR1 is LNHDA, CDR2 SQIVND (reference sequence). Trimming cost V 2 bases and J 3 bases; bases outside gene matches: 5. The DNA of the CDR3 is TGTGCCAGTAGTATAAAAGGACAGGGGATCTACGAGCAGTACTTC. Residues: CASSIKGQGIYEQYF.

The chain carries TRBV2 and TRBJ2-1; 11 nucleotides match TRBD2. Germline CDR1 and CDR2: SNHLY and FYNNEI. J was trimmed by 4 bases and V by 7 bases; bases with no gene match: 6. This CDR3 comprises 15 residues. This CDR3 is CASTKLAGEYNEQFF. CDR3 bases: TGTGCCAGCACAAAACTAGCGGGAGAATACAATGAGCAGTTCTTC.

V and J are TRBV7-2 and TRBJ2-2; D not certain. V lost 2 bases and J 4 bases, leaving 17 bases between the germline ends. This CDR3 has 17 residues. The germline V gene has CDR1 SGHTA and CDR2 FQGNSA. The CDR3 reads CASSLQNIAVSTGELFF. CDR3 DNA: TGTGCCAGCAGCTTACAGAATATAGCTGTCTCCACCGGGGAGCTGTTTTTT.

The chain combines TRBV19 with TRBJ1-1, with TRBD1 matching over 7 bases. The germline gives CDR1 LNHDA, CDR2 SQIVND (reference sequence). The ends lost 1 base at V and 5 bases at J; junction bases unmatched: 4. The CDR3 has 14 residues. The CDR3 DNA reads TGTGCCAGTAGTATAGCCAGGGGGAAAACTGAAGCTTTCTTT. Residues: CASSIARGKTEAFF.

The genes are TRBV27 and TRBJ1-5; 8 positions match TRBD1. The CDR3 has 13 residues. Germline V CDR1 and CDR2: MNHEY, SMNVEV (reference sequence). V lost 9 bases to trimming and J lost 3 bases; unmatched junction nucleotides: 4. The DNA for the CDR3 is TGTGCCAGTAGGCAGGGGGCCAATCAGCCCCAGCATTTT. Residues: CASRQGANQPQHF.